This T cell receptor beta chain was profiled in a study of T cells in Graves' hyperthyroidism and ophthalmopathy. RNA transcripts were the template for amplifying TCR beta CDR3 regions. Carried out on the TCR CDR3, a first-round RT-PCR used the HTBI primer set. TCRdb used MiXCR to reprocess the multiplex PCR reads, holding one entry per CDR3 protein. The sample yields a few hundred thousand distinct CDR3 sequences, about half seen once. CDR3 length: 14 residues. Germline CDR1 is ENHRY and CDR2 is SYGVKD. V was pared by 0 bases and J by 5 bases, with 8 bases between. The chain has TRBV10-3 and TRBJ2-1; D gene ambiguous. The clonotype comes from a woman aged 18 to 35 with Graves' hyperthyroidism. Sample: peripheral blood or thyroid tissue (not recorded which). As DNA, the CDR3 is TGTGCCATCAGTGAGTCTGGCGGTCACAATGAGCAGTTCTTC. Translated: CAISESGGHNEQFF.